The rows below give T cell receptor beta chains drawn from one sample of a study of shared clonotypes between healthy human individuals. TCRdb's copy holds only in-frame clones and misses some; the assay was immunoSEQ multiplex PCR. This table has some 1,100,000 clones, 70% to 80% appearing once. Sequencing was done on a sample of memory CD4+ T cells from PBMCs. These receptors originate from a man between 18 and 35 years old in good health. Some clones in this sample may be carry-over from other donors' samples. Each CDR3 is given with its conserved first and last residue. A D gene is named only where the DNA matches it firmly.

V gene,D gene,CDR3 length,J gene,CDR3 protein
TRBV2,TRBD2,15,TRBJ2-7,CASSVAGDLSYEQYF
TRBV7-9,TRBD1,14,TRBJ2-3,CASSLGTGADTQYF
TRBV7-9,NA,14,TRBJ1-1,CASSPSGRNTEAFF
TRBV2,NA,12,TRBJ2-7,CASSVTEGEQYF
TRBV5-1,TRBD2,15,TRBJ2-5,CASSLEPSGQETQYF
TRBV7-2,NA,15,TRBJ2-5,CASSLETNPTETQYF
TRBV29-1,NA,13,TRBJ2-5,CSVQGRAQETQYF
TRBV10-3,NA,12,TRBJ1-1,CAIGGRDVKAFF
TRBV5-3,TRBD1,14,TRBJ1-5,CASSWTGLGQPQHF
TRBV2,TRBD2,16,TRBJ2-5,CASSYMGLAGEETQYF
TRBV5-1,TRBD2,15,TRBJ2-3,CASREGAGSTDTQYF
TRBV5-1,NA,14,TRBJ2-1,CASSRGTSVSEQFF
TRBV19,TRBD2,13,TRBJ2-7,CASSKRGREEQYF
TRBV7-9,NA,19,TRBJ2-3,CASSRTSGVPRWDTDTQYF
TRBV4-3,NA,16,TRBJ1-6,CASSQGPRGVNSPLHF
TRBV7-8,NA,13,TRBJ2-7,CASSLGLRGGQYF
TRBV20-1,NA,11,TRBJ2-7,CSARAPYEQYF
TRBV10-3,NA,18,TRBJ2-3,CAISEPGKGPAAIDTQYF
TRBV6-5,TRBD1,15,TRBJ2-7,CASSYSGQGYYEQYF
TRBV6-5,NA,15,TRBJ1-1,CASSYSGATRTEAFF
TRBV6-6,TRBD1,13,TRBJ2-5,CASTRDSQETQYF
TRBV7-3,TRBD1,14,TRBJ2-5,CASSPTGGMETQYF
TRBV10-3,NA,13,TRBJ2-4,CAISEVRESIQYF
TRBV2,TRBD1,15,TRBJ2-7,CASSARDRGLYEQYF
TRBV4-2,TRBD1,19,TRBJ2-7,CASSPMGGLWGQVNYEQYF